The 20 T cell receptor beta chains reported below all come from one sample, sequenced in a study of blood T cells in healthy people across ages. Together with a sample-barcoded 5' primer, a J-beta primer mix was included in a second PCR lasting about 7 to 12 cycles. TCRdb called the 5' RACE reads again in MiXCR, with one record for every CDR3 protein. The data hold 1.5 million to 2 million distinct CDR3 sequences, with about 30% observed a single time. Sequenced sample: blood. The receptors originated from a woman aged 25 to 39 in good health.

This clonotype was observed a handful of times. In DNA form, the CDR3 reads TGCGCCAGCAGCCATCCTACAGGGGGCAATGAGCAGTTCTTC. It codes for CASSHPTGGNEQFF. The chain couples TRBV4-3 to TRBJ2-1, with 8 bases matching TRBD1. Trimming removed 3 bases from V and 6 bases from J; junction bases left unmatched: 4. Germline V gene data show CDR1 as LGHNA and CDR2 as YSLEER. This CDR3 contains 14 residues.

The chain recombines TRBV14 with TRBJ1-6; D unresolved. Germline V gives CDR1 SGHDN, CDR2 FVKESK. The V gene lost 4 bases and the J gene lost 15 bases, with 13 bases spanning the gap. This CDR3 region has 12 residues. The CDR3 sequence is CASSLRPGNLHF. The CDR3 nucleotides are TGTGCCAGCAGCCTCCGACCCGGGAACCTCCACTTT.

In its sample, this clonotype was seen a few times. The chain is built from TRBV12-3 or TRBV12-4 and TRBJ1-6; maybe TRBD1 (6 bases). The CDR3 has 13 amino acids. V lost 6 bases and J 10 bases, leaving 13 bases between the germline ends. The CDR3 sequence: CASRGEGGSPLHF. The CDR3 coding sequence is TGTGCCAGCAGGGGTGAGGGGGGATCACCCCTCCACTTT.

The chain has TRBV11-3 and TRBJ2-1, with 9 bases lining up with TRBD2. The CDR3 consists of 15 residues. After removal of 5 bases from V and 5 bases from J, the junction contained 7 bases not matched to a gene. Germline V gene lookup returns CDR1 SGHNT and CDR2 YENEEA. CDR3 bases: TGTGCCAGCAGCCGAGGGACTAGCTCGCACAATGAGCAGTTCTTC. Amino acids: CASSRGTSSHNEQFF.

This clonotype was seen a few times. The rearrangement joins TRBV11-2 to TRBJ2-7; the match to TRBD2 covers 10 bases. CDR3 size: 23 residues. The germline V gene has CDR1 SGHAT and CDR2 FQNNGV. V was pared by 4 bases and J by 2 bases, with 29 bases of the junction left unmatched. The CDR3 loop reads CASSSPGTASGLAQERRTYEQYF. The CDR3 nucleotides read TGTGCCAGCAGCTCCCCCGGGACAGCATCGGGACTAGCGCAAGAACGGCGAACCTACGAGCAGTACTTC.

The chain carries TRBV12-3 or TRBV12-4 and TRBJ2-7, with D hard to call. V was shortened by 8 bases and J by 3 bases, with 17 bases between the two germline ends. The CDR3 has 14 amino acids. For the CDR3, the DNA is TGTGCCAGCGAAGAGACTGACGGCTTCTACGAGCAGTACTTC. Amino acid sequence: CASEETDGFYEQYF.

Worth noting for this clonotype: Because it lacks the conserved phenylalanine or tryptophan at the end, this CDR3 is likely a read error. V is TRBV9 and J is TRBJ1-6; 10 positions match TRBD1. The CDR3 sequence is 16 residues long. J gave up 7 bases and V 4 bases, and 8 bases lay outside the gene matches. Germline V lookup: CDR1 SGDLS, CDR2 YYNGEE. Here the CDR3 DNA reads TGTGCCAGCAGCCCGGAGACAGGGGGCCGGAATTCACCCCTCCACTGT. Translated, it gives CASSPETGGRNSPLHC.

This clonotype was seen only a few times. This chain joins TRBV5-1 and TRBJ2-5; TRBD1 is a possible D gene (7 bases). In germline, CDR1 is SGHRS, CDR2 YFSETQ. This CDR3 is built from 14 residues. The ends were cut back, 5 bases at V and 3 bases at J, with 14 bases in the middle. CDR3 sequence (DNA): TGCGCCAGCAGGCGGGACAGTACAGAAGAGACCCAGTACTTC. It encodes CASRRDSTEETQYF.

The chain is built from TRBV29-1 and TRBJ2-4, with TRBD2 as a possible D gene (6 bases). The germline V gene has CDR1 SQVTM and CDR2 ANQGSEA. The CDR3 is 13 amino acids. The V end lost 4 bases, the J end lost 13 bases, and 20 bases lay between the germline ends. As DNA, the CDR3 is TGCAGCGTTGGGGACTCCTCCTACAATGAGCAGTACTTC. Translation gives CSVGDSSYNEQYF.

As to this clonotype: Given a much more abundant clone one base away, this may be a read error. The chain couples TRBV6-1 to TRBJ2-7; the D gene is possibly TRBD2 (6 bases). Germline loops: CDR1 MNHNS, CDR2 SASEGT. The CDR3 length is 13 residues. Trimming left V 7 bases short and J 0 bases short, with 10 bases between. The CDR3 sequence is CASIGGSSYEQYF. DNA for the CDR3: TGTGCCAGCATAGGAGGGAGCTCCTACGAGCAGTACTTC.

This chain connects TRBV5-1 to TRBJ2-7, with D perhaps matching TRBD1 (5 bases). Trimming took 4 bases from V and 5 from J, leaving 19 bases between them. In germline, CDR1 is SGHRS, CDR2 YFSETQ. CDR3 length equals 15 residues. The CDR3 here is CASSPLGKGVDEQYF. The CDR3 bases are TGCGCCAGCAGCCCCCTCGGAAAAGGGGTGGACGAGCAGTACTTC.

The chain has TRBV6-5 and TRBJ1-1, with 7 positions matching TRBD1. CDR3 size: 12 residues. V lost 5 bases, J lost 7 bases, and 4 bases stayed unmatched. Germline V gene lookup returns CDR1 MNHEY and CDR2 SVGAGI. CDR3 region: CASSRQGGEAFF. CDR3 bases: TGTGCCAGCAGTCGACAGGGCGGTGAAGCTTTCTTT.

This sequence joins TRBV4-1 and TRBJ1-6, with 10 bases aligning to TRBD1. Losses at the gene ends were 4 bases for V and 9 bases for J; bases not matched to a gene: 6. CDR1 and CDR2 from the germline V gene are MGHRA and YSYEKL. The CDR3 is 15 amino acids. CDR3 sequence (DNA): TGCGCCAGCAGCCTTGAAAGGACAGGGGGTTCACCCCTCCACTTT. It is translated as CASSLERTGGSPLHF.

V gene TRBV5-5 combines with J gene TRBJ1-2; 11 bases align to TRBD1. The length of the CDR3 is 14 residues. J was trimmed by 7 bases and V by 5 bases; bases with no gene match: 7. CDR1 and CDR2 from the germline V gene are SGHKS and YYEKEE (reference sequence). This CDR3 reads CASSIDGTGGGYTF. The CDR3 DNA reads TGTGCCAGCAGTATCGACGGGACAGGGGGTGGCTACACCTTC.

About this clonotype: Just one base apart from a much larger clone, this may be a read error. The chain recombines TRBV12-3 or TRBV12-4 with TRBJ1-1; no clear D gene. This CDR3 is built from 12 residues. V dropped 5 bases and J dropped 7 bases, with 11 bases sitting between them. The CDR3 region is CASSVDGIEAFF. In DNA, the CDR3 is TGTGCCAGCAGTGTGGACGGAATTGAAGCTTTCTTT.

This clonotype has more than one count but fewer than ten. The chain couples TRBV12-3 or TRBV12-4 to TRBJ1-3, with D possibly matching TRBD1 (6 bases). This CDR3 spans 14 amino acids. The ends were cut back, 3 bases at V and 4 bases at J, with 10 bases in the middle. The CDR3 DNA sequence: TGTGCCAGCAGTTTGGGGGGCGCGGGAAACACCATATATTTT. This gives the protein CASSLGGAGNTIYF.

In its sample, this clonotype was seen once. V gene TRBV14 combines with J gene TRBJ2-4; 8 bases align to TRBD1. Judging by the DNA end, TRBJ2-7 fits better; the J call may be wrong. CDR1 is SGHDN and CDR2 is FVKESK in the germline V gene. This CDR3 is 13 amino acids long. The CDR3 protein is CASATGGSYEQYF. For the CDR3, the DNA is TGTGCCAGCGCTACAGGGGGTTCCTACGAGCAGTACTTC.

This clonotype occurred many times. The rearrangement links TRBV7-9 to TRBJ2-7; no reliable D call. CDR1 and CDR2 (germline): SEHNR, FQNEAQ (reference sequence). The V and J ends lost 1 base and 5 bases respectively, with 12 bases between them. There are 14 residues in the CDR3. CDR3 sequence: CASSLGSYNDEQYF. DNA for the CDR3: TGTGCCAGCAGCTTAGGGAGCTACAACGACGAGCAGTACTTC.

The genes are TRBV12-3 or TRBV12-4 and TRBJ2-5; 8 bases align to TRBD1. This CDR3 is 15 amino acids long. V lost 6 bases to trimming and J lost 11 bases; unmatched junction nucleotides: 17. CDR3 in DNA: TGTGCCAGCAGCCCCCGACAGGGGTCGATGAATGAGCAGTACTTC. Translated: CASSPRQGSMNEQYF.

A few counts support this clonotype. This chain connects TRBV28 to TRBJ2-7; the D gene is possibly TRBD1 (5 bases). Trimming left V 5 bases short and J 2 bases short, with 19 bases between. The CDR3 is 16 amino acids. Germline V gene data show CDR1 as MDHEN and CDR2 as SYDVKM. CDR3 region: CASSIFQRQGAYEQYF. The CDR3 bases are TGTGCCAGCAGTATTTTCCAACGGCAGGGCGCCTACGAGCAGTACTTC.